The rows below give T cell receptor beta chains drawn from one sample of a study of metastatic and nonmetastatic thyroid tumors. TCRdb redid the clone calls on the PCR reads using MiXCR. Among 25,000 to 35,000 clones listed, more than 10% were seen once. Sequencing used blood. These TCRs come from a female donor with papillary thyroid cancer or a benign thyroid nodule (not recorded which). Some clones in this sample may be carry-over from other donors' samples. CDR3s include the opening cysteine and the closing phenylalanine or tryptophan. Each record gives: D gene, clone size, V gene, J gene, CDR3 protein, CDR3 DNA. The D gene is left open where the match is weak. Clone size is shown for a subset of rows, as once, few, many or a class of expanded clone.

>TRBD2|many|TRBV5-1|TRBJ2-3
CASSLAGLAVDTQYF
TGCGCCAGCAGCTTGGCCGGGCTAGCGGTAGATACGCAGTATTTT
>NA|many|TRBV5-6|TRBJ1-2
CASSTDTSYGYTF
TGTGCCAGCAGCACGGACACCTCATATGGCTACACCTTC
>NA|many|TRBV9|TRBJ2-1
CASSPTGLTNNEQFF
TGTGCCAGCAGCCCAACGGGACTTACAAACAATGAGCAGTTCTTC
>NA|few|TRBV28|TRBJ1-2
CASSLDLGYTF
TGTGCCAGCAGTTTGGACCTAGGCTACACCTTC
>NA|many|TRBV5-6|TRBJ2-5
CASSSVGWDETQYF
TGTGCCAGCAGCTCGGTGGGGTGGGATGAGACCCAGTACTTC
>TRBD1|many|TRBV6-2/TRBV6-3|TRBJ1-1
CASSSMTGGSTEAFF
TGTGCCAGCAGTTCCATGACAGGGGGGTCCACTGAAGCTTTCTTT
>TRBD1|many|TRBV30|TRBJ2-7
CAWSVQPADRELF
TGTGCCTGGAGTGTACAGCCTGCGGACAGGGAGTTATTC
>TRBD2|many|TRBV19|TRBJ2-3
CASSFPGGADTQYF
TGTGCCAGTAGTTTCCCGGGAGGCGCAGATACGCAGTATTTT
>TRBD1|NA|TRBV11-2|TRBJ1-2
CASSLHPQGDRNGYTF
TGTGCCAGCAGCCTCCACCCCCAGGGGGATCGGAATGGCTACACCTTC
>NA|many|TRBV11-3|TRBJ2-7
CASSLRGERGRPSYEQYF
TGTGCCAGCAGCTTAAGGGGGGAGCGGGGTCGACCTTCTTACGAGCAGTACTTC
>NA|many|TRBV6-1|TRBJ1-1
CASSRRGTLKSNTEAFF
TGTGCCAGCAGTCGCCGCGGGACATTGAAATCAAACACTGAAGCTTTCTTT
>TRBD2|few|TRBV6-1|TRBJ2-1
CASSLAGNNEQFF
TGTGCCAGCTCGCTAGCGGGTAACAATGAGCAGTTCTTC
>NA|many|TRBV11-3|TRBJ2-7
CASSAAGYEQYF
TGTGCCAGCAGCGCGGCGGGTTACGAGCAGTACTTC
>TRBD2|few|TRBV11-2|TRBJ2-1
CASSLRTSLSYGNEQFF
TGTGCCAGCAGCCTACGGACTAGCTTGAGTTACGGCAATGAGCAGTTCTTC
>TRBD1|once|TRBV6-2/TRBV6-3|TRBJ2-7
CASLGQGAYEQYF
TGTGCCAGTTTGGGACAGGGCGCCTACGAGCAGTACTTC
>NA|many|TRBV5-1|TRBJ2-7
CASSLSVAAYEQYF
TGCGCCAGCAGCTTGTCCGTGGCGGCCTACGAGCAGTACTTC
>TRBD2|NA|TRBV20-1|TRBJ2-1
CSARGLAGDEQFF
TGCAGTGCTAGGGGACTAGCGGGAGATGAGCAGTTCTTC
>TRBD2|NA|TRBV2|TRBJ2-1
CASSANPERGDSYNEQFF
TGTGCCAGCAGTGCCAACCCTGAGCGGGGGGACTCCTACAATGAGCAGTTCTTC
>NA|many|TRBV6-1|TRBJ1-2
CASSPTRLVSGYTF
TGTGCCAGCAGTCCGACAAGACTGGTCTCTGGCTACACCTTC
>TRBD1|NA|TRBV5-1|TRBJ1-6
CASSPGQDSPLHF
TGCGCCAGCAGCCCGGGACAGGATTCACCCCTCCACTTT
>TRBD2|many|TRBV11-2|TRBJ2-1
CASSLGGGSNEQFF
TGTGCCAGCAGCTTAGGGGGGGGGTCCAATGAGCAGTTCTTC
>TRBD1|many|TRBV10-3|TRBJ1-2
CAISTGGYYGYTF
TGTGCCATTTCGACAGGGGGCTACTATGGCTACACCTTC
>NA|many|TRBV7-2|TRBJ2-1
CASSLAGANYNEQFF
TGTGCCAGCAGCTTAGCGGGAGCGAACTACAATGAGCAGTTCTTC
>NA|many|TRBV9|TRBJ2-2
CASSVASSNTGELFF
TGTGCCAGCAGCGTAGCCAGCAGCAACACCGGGGAGCTGTTTTTT
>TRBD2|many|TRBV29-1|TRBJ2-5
CSAERGIEWETQYF
TGCAGCGCCGAGCGGGGTATCGAGTGGGAGACCCAGTACTTC
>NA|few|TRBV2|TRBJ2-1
CASSEGARVNEQFF
TGTGCCAGCAGTGAAGGAGCGCGGGTCAATGAGCAGTTCTTC
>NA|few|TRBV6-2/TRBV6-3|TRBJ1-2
CASSYGFANYGYTF
TGTGCCAGCAGTTACGGGTTCGCTAACTATGGCTACACCTTC
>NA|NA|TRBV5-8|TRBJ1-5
CASRRNRAPRNQPQHF
TGTGCCAGCAGAAGGAACAGGGCGCCCAGAAATCAGCCCCAGCATTTT
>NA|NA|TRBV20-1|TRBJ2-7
CSARDIWSRYEQYF
TGCAGTGCTAGAGATATCTGGAGTCGCTACGAGCAGTACTTC
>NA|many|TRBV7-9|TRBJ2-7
CASSLWGRGVYEQYF
TGTGCCAGCAGCTTATGGGGAAGAGGAGTCTACGAGCAGTACTTC
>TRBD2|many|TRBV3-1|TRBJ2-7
CASSLGTSGSYEQYF
TGTGCCAGCAGCCTCGGGACTAGCGGCTCCTACGAGCAGTACTTC
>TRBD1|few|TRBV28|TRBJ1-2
CASSLRGPLRYGYTF
TGTGCCAGCAGTTTAAGGGGGCCCCTTAGGTATGGCTACACCTTC
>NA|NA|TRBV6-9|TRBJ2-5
CANSHRGWGETQYF
TGTGCCAACAGTCATAGAGGGTGGGGAGAGACCCAGTACTTC
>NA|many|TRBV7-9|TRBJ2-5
CASSLEVEETQYF
TGTGCCAGCAGCTTAGAAGTTGAAGAGACCCAGTACTTC
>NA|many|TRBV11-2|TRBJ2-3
CASSFLHTDTQYF
TGTGCCAGCAGCTTCCTCCACACAGATACGCAGTATTTT